This paragraph covers one T cell receptor (beta chain) sequence. This sample was included in a study of control samples from healthy donors and cancer patients. The CDR3 contains 13 residues. Looked up from germline, CDR1 is MNHEY and CDR2 is SVGEGT. Trimming took 6 bases from V and 2 from J, leaving 10 bases between them. The table came from immunoSEQ multiplex PCR; TCRdb's copy has only in-frame clones and leaves some out. This table holds about 140,000 clones, approximately 91% found once. The TCR was taken from a young woman in good health. This rearrangement joins TRBV6-2 or TRBV6-3 to TRBJ1-2; D perhaps matches TRBD1 (6 bases). Sequencing used blood. Here the CDR3 reads CASSLDRNYGYTF. CDR3 sequence (DNA): TGTGCCAGCAGCCTCGACAGGAACTATGGCTACACCTTC.